This T cell receptor beta chain is from a study of blood T cell repertoires in COVID-19. The CDR3 loop spans 18 amino acids. Germline V gene data show CDR1 as LGHDT and CDR2 as YNNKEL (reference sequence). V lost 1 base to trimming and J lost 2 bases; unmatched junction nucleotides: 9. Measured with immunoSEQ multiplex PCR; TCRdb has only the in-frame clones, and not every one. The data show about 440,000 clones, around 89% seen once. The source material was peripheral blood. This receptor was taken from a woman aged 45 to 65 with COVID-19, enrolled during active disease. The chain has TRBV3-1 (or the pseudogene TRBV3-2) and TRBJ2-3, with 10 bases that match TRBD2. The CDR3 DNA reads TGTGCCAGCAGCCAAGCTAGGCGACTAGCGGGCCTCACAGATACGCAGTATTTT. Encoded protein: CASSQARRLAGLTDTQYF.